This TCR beta chain was sequenced for a study of blood T cell repertoires in COVID-19 (dated by TCRdb to 2019 to 2021). Background for the entire study: Collaborator samples came from the United States, Italy and Spain and covered acute and convalescent phases of COVID-19. The repertoires were released in a freely available public database intended as a resource for research on the immune response to SARS-CoV-2. Sample metadata almost always included a de-identified subject ID, COVID-19 status, age in years and sex. Subjects who had been exposed to COVID-19, were actively infected with it, or had recovered from it provided the deeply sampled blood TCRbeta repertoires that made up the dataset. The prospective study material was composed of cDNA or gDNA derived from T cells, B-cell-depleted T cells, or PBMCs. Samples were obtained from the ongoing ImmuneRACE study (first 160 participants) and from over a thousand subjects provided by 6 global collaborators. Where available, HLA class I and class II types were obtained from metadata supplied by the sample provider rather than from assay-based typing. Results the study describes overall, beyond this receptor: Clinical and demographic metadata were provided uncurated, with the amount varying by source and participant.

TCRbeta CDR3 regions were amplified from genomic DNA using the immunoSEQ Assay, a bias-controlled multiplex PCR. From the authors' description of their analysis: The number of nucleated cells in each sample was estimated by amplification of reference gene primers within the assay. To quantify the absolute abundance of each unique TCRbeta CDR3 rearrangement, sequence reads were collapsed and filtered. Productive Simpson clonality was computed per sample as the square root of Simpson's diversity index over productive rearrangements. In its TCRdb copy, this immuneACCESS table keeps in-frame sequences only and misses some clones. Where compared with another copy, unresolved V genes explain less than half of these, and the others have no known cause. The V and J calls and clone size come from that table; D and trimming were worked out from the DNA. The sample has around 220,000 clones on record, roughly nine tenths of them singletons. The ten largest clones add up to roughly 10% of the sample.

At one collaborating source in Seattle, patients were enrolled during active infection and were followed longitudinally through the course of disease. Each collaborating institution followed its own protocols to collect whole blood in K2EDTA tubes. For TCRbeta analysis, collaborators shipped samples as frozen whole blood, isolated PBMCs, or DNA extracted from either of those sample types. Of note for this clone: The antigen it binds to is not known. No base qualities exist here, and no much larger clone lies one base off it.

After removal of 0 bases from V and 1 base from J, the junction retains 4 bases not matched to a gene. In the germline V gene, CDR1 corresponds to MDHEN and CDR2 to SYDVKM. There are 17 amino acids in the CDR3, from cysteine to phenylalanine inclusive. CDR3 DNA only is kept here, 51 bases in frame from base 1. The chain is encoded by TRBV28 joined to TRBJ1-1; a stretch of 11 junction bases matches TRBD1. The clonotype was recovered from a woman in her forties or fifties with COVID-19, enrolled during active disease. The sequenced sample consisted of peripheral blood. The DNA sequence is TGTGCCAGCAGTTTATGGGGGACAGGGGGAACGAACACTGAAGCTTTCTTT. Its coded protein is CASSLWGTGGTNTEAFF.